This TCR beta chain emerged from a study of blood T cell repertoires in COVID-19 (dated by TCRdb to the early 2020s). As for the study more broadly: The collaborator samples originated in the United States, Italy and Spain and spanned the acute and convalescent phases of COVID-19. Nearly every sample came with metadata listing a de-identified subject ID, COVID-19 status, age in years and sex. The dataset comprised deeply sampled blood TCRbeta repertoires from subjects exposed to, actively infected with, or recovered from COVID-19. The repertoires were released in a freely available public database intended as a resource for research on the immune response to SARS-CoV-2. Samples came from the ongoing ImmuneRACE study (first 160 participants) plus 1,254 subjects from 6 global collaborators. HLA class I and class II types, where available, came from metadata supplied by the sample provider rather than from assay-based typing. The prospective study material was composed of cDNA or gDNA derived from T cells, B-cell-depleted T cells, or PBMCs. The study at large found these results: The quantity of clinical and demographic metadata differed by source and by participant and was supplied without curation.

Worth noting for this clone: Its antigen is not yet known. No base qualities exist here, and no much larger clone lies one base off it.

The germline ends are 10 bases apart after V is trimmed by 6 bases and J by 2 bases. Including cysteine and phenylalanine, the CDR3 has 13 amino acids. The CDR3 DNA has 39 bases and is translated from base 1. The collaborating institutions used their own protocols to collect whole blood in K2EDTA tubes. For TCRbeta analysis, collaborators shipped samples in one of three forms: frozen whole blood, isolated PBMCs, or DNA extracted from either of those sample types. TCRbeta CDR3 regions were amplified from genomic DNA using the immunoSEQ Assay, a bias-controlled multiplex PCR. Under the source paper's analysis protocol: The number of nucleated cells in each sample was estimated by amplification of reference gene primers within the assay. To quantify the absolute abundance of each unique TCRbeta CDR3 rearrangement, sequence reads were collapsed and filtered. For each sample, productive Simpson clonality was calculated as the square root of Simpson's diversity index across productive rearrangements. TCRdb holds this immuneACCESS table with in-frame rearrangements only. Some clones are missing; in checked studies, unresolved V genes explain under half, and the rest has no known cause. V and J calls and clone size come straight from that table; D and trimming were deduced from the DNA. A total of 100,000 or so clones appear in this sample, around nine tenths of them only once. The top ten clones comprise around 5.7% of the sample.

The sequence came from a man aged 65 to 85 with acute or convalescent COVID-19. Source material: peripheral blood. The chain was built from TRBV12-3 or TRBV12-4 and TRBJ1-2; the D gene assignment is ambiguous. The DNA sequence reads TGTGCCAGCAGCCCCAGTGCAAACTATGGCTACACCTTC. Its protein product is CASSPSANYGYTF.